This paragraph reports one T cell receptor beta chain. This clone was seen just once. What antigen it recognizes has not been identified. Base-call qualities are not available, and no considerably larger clone is one nucleotide away. The entry originates in a study of T cell changes during pregnancy in multiple sclerosis (dated by TCRdb to 2018 to 2020). Looking at the study overall: Changes in the T cell repertoire over the course of pregnancy were examined in this study in women with multiple sclerosis.

The CDR3 spans 14 residues, from the cysteine through the phenylalanine. Only the CDR3 part of the read is kept: 42 bases, read in frame from the first base. V is clipped by 7 bases and J by 4 bases, and the sequence between their germline boundaries is 16 bases long. CDR1 is given as MNHEY and CDR2 as SVGAGI, both from the germline V gene. Receptor libraries were prepared by the immunoSEQ multiplex PCR assay. TCRdb provides this immuneACCESS table in a form limited to in-frame rearrangements. Some clones are lacking; in checked studies, under half of them reflect an unresolved V gene, and why the rest are absent is not known. The sample profile shows about 21,000 clones; 80% to 90% of them were found once. The ten largest account for roughly 1% of the sample.

The sequence was obtained from a female donor in good health, enrolled as a control in a pregnancy study. The sample in question was CD4+ T cells from peripheral blood mononuclear cells, obtained in the first trimester of pregnancy. The chain is assembled from TRBV6-5 and TRBJ1-2; the D gene is possibly TRBD1, with 6 bases matching. The DNA reads TGTGCCAGCACTCCTCAGGGGCAGGGCTATGGCTACACCTTC. This sequence encodes CASTPQGQGYGYTF.